This T cell receptor beta chain is drawn from a study of blood T cell repertoires in COVID-19 (dated by TCRdb to 2018 to 2020). With respect to the entire study: Samples from collaborators originated in the United States, Italy and Spain and spanned both the acute and convalescent phases of COVID-19. The prospective study material was composed of cDNA or gDNA derived from T cells, B-cell-depleted T cells, or PBMCs. Subjects who had been exposed to COVID-19, were actively infected with it, or had recovered from it provided the deeply sampled blood TCRbeta repertoires that made up the dataset. The repertoires were released in a freely available public database meant as a resource for research on the immune response to SARS-CoV-2. Samples came from the ongoing ImmuneRACE study (first 160 participants) plus 1,254 subjects from 6 global collaborators. Nearly every sample came with metadata listing a de-identified subject ID, COVID-19 status, age in years and sex. Where available, HLA class I and class II types were obtained from metadata supplied by the sample provider rather than from assay-based typing. Results the study describes overall, beyond this receptor: Clinical and demographic metadata were provided uncurated, with the amount varying by source and participant.

On this clone: The specificity of this receptor is unknown. No much larger clone exists at a distance of one base, and base qualities are not known.

TCRbeta CDR3 regions were amplified from genomic DNA using the immunoSEQ Assay, a bias-controlled multiplex PCR. The study's own analysis went as follows. The number of nucleated cells in each sample was estimated from the amplification of reference gene primers within the assay. To quantify the absolute abundance of each unique TCRbeta CDR3 rearrangement, sequence reads were collapsed and filtered. Productive Simpson clonality was computed per sample as the square root of Simpson's diversity index over productive rearrangements. TCRdb holds this immuneACCESS table with in-frame rearrangements only. Some clones are missing; in checked studies, unresolved V genes explain under half, and the rest has no known cause. From that table come the V and J calls and clone size; the DNA was used to work out D and trimming. The sample includes about 6,100 clones, with approximately 90% observed a single time. The ten largest make up roughly 50% of the sample.

The collaborating institutions used their own protocols to collect whole blood in K2EDTA tubes. Collaborator samples were shipped for TCRbeta analysis as frozen whole blood, isolated PBMCs, or DNA extracted from either sample type. From the cysteine through the phenylalanine, the CDR3 covers 16 amino acids. Of all the DNA, just the CDR3 is kept, 48 bases in frame from base 1. V is cut by 8 bases and J by 1 base, and the space between the germline ends is 15 bases. The CDR1 and CDR2 encoded by the germline V gene are MDHEN and SYDVKM. The sequence was collected from a human donor in a cohort sampled during active COVID-19. The source material was peripheral blood. The chain is encoded by TRBV28 joined to TRBJ1-6; perhaps TRBD1 is the D gene, with 6 bases matching. The bases are TGTGCCAGCGGCCCGGGGGGCAGGTCCTATAATTCACCCCTCCACTTT. It is translated as CASGPGGRSYNSPLHF.